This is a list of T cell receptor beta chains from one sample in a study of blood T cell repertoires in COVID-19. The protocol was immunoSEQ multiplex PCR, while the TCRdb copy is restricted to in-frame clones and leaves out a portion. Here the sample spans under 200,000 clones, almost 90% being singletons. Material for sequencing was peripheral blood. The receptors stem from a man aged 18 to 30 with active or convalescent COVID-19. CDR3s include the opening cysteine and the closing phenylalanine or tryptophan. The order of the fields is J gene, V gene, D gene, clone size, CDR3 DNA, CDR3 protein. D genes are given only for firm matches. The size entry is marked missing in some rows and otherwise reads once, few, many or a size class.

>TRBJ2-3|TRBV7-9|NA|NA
TGTGCCAGCAGCTTAGGGTCAGGGGACACAGATACGCAGTATTTT
CASSLGSGDTDTQYF
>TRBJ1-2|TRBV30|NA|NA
TGTGCCTGGAGCACGCCCGGACAGCGGACGGGCTACACCTTC
CAWSTPGQRTGYTF
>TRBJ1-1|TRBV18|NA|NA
TGTGCCAGCTCACCACTGTCCGGGAACACTGAAGCTTTCTTT
CASSPLSGNTEAFF
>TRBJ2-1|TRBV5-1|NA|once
TGCGCCAGCAGCTTGGGTGTAGCGAATTACAATGAGCAGTTCTTC
CASSLGVANYNEQFF
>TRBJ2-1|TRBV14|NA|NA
TGTGCCAGCAGCCGAAAGCGTAGGGGTCAGGCAGTCTTCTACAATGAGCAGTTCTTC
CASSRKRRGQAVFYNEQFF
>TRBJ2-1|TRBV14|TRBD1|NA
TGTGCCAGCAGCCTACAGGGGGGCCCCTACAATGAGCAGTTCTTC
CASSLQGGPYNEQFF
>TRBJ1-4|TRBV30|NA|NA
TGTGCCTGGAGTTTAGTGAGGGCGGATCAGGAAAAACTGTTTTTT
CAWSLVRADQEKLFF
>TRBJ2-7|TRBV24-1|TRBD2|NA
TGTGCCACCAGTGATTTTCGGCTAGCGGGGACCTACGAGCAGTACTTC
CATSDFRLAGTYEQYF
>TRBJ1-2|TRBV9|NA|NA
TGTGCCAGCAGCCCTCACCTAGGGGAAAATGGCTACACCTTC
CASSPHLGENGYTF
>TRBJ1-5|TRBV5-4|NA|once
TGTGCCAGCAGCTTAAATGGGCAGCTCAATCAGCCCCAGCATTTT
CASSLNGQLNQPQHF
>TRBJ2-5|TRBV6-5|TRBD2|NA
TGTGCCAGCAGTCCTAGCGGGAGAGGGTGGGAGACCCAGTACTTC
CASSPSGRGWETQYF
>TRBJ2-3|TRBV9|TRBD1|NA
TGTGCCAGCAGCGTAGGGCCCGGGACAGGAGGGGTAGATACGCAGTATTTT
CASSVGPGTGGVDTQYF
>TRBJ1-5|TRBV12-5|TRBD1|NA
TGTGCTAGTGGGGCCGGGACAGCGATTAGCAATCAGCCCCAGCATTTT
CASGAGTAISNQPQHF
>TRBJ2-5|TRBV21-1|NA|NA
TGTGCCAGCCCAAGAGGGTTAGCGGGAGACGTAGAGACCCAGTACTTC
CASPRGLAGDVETQYF
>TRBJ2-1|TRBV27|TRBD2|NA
TGTGCCAGCAGTTTAGGGACTAGCGGGAGGAATGAGCAGTTCTTC
CASSLGTSGRNEQFF
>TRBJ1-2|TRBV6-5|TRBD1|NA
TGTGCCAGCAGAAGGACAGGGGGCGTACCTTATGGCTACACCTTC
CASRRTGGVPYGYTF
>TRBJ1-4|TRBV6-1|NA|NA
TGTGCCAGCAGTGAGTCCGTCGGGGGTAATGAAAAACTGTTTTTT
CASSESVGGNEKLFF
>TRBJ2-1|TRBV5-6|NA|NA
TGTGCCAGCAGCTCGAGCTCCTACAATGAGCAGTTCTTC
CASSSSSYNEQFF
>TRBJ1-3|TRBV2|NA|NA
TGTGCCAGCAGTGAATTCTGGGAGTCCTCTGGAAACACCATATATTTT
CASSEFWESSGNTIYF
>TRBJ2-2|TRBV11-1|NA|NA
TGTGCCAGCAGCTCCTCAGGCAGGCAGACCGGGGAGCTGTTTTTT
CASSSSGRQTGELFF